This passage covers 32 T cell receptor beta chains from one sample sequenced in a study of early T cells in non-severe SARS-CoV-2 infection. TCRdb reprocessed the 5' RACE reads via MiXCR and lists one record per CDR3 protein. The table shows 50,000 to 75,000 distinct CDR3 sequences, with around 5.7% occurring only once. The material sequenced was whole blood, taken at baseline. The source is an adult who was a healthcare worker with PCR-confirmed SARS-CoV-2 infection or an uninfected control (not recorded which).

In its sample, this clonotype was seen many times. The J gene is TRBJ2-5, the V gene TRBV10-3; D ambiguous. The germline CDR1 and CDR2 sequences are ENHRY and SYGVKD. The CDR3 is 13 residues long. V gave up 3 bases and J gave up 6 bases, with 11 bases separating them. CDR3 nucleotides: TGTGCCATCAGTGATGCCCTCAGTCAGACCCAGTACTTC. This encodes CAISDALSQTQYF.

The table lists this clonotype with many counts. The CDR3, as DNA: TGTGCCAGCAGCCCAGCCGGGGGGCAAGGGGATGGCTACACCTTC. Translated, it gives CASSPAGGQGDGYTF. This sequence joins TRBV7-9 and TRBJ1-2, with a tentative D call TRBD1 (6 bases). This CDR3 has 15 amino acids. Trimming removed 5 bases at V and 6 bases at J, with 19 bases between. The germline CDR1 and CDR2 sequences are SEHNR and FQNEAQ (reference sequence).

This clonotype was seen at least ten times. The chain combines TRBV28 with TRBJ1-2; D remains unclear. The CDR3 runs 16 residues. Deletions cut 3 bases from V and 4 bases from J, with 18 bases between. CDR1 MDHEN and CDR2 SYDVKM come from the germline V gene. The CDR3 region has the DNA TGTGCCAGCAGTTTTCTGCGGAGGAGGGAGGTCTATGGCTACACCTTC. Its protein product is CASSFLRRREVYGYTF.

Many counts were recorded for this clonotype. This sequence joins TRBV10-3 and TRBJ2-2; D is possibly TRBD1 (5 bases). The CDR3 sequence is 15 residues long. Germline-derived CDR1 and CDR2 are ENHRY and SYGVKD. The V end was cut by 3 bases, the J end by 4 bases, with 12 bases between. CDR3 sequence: CAISERAGRTGELFF. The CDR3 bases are TGTGCCATCAGTGAAAGGGCAGGGCGCACCGGGGAGCTGTTTTTT.

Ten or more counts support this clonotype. The CDR3 nucleotides are TGCAGTGCTTACCAGGGAGCTGGGGCCAACGTCCTGACTTTC. Translated, it gives CSAYQGAGANVLTF. This chain connects TRBV20-1 to TRBJ2-6; D tentatively reads TRBD1 or TRBD2 (5 bases each). Germline V gene lookup returns CDR1 DFQATT and CDR2 SNEGSKA (reference sequence). The length of the CDR3 is 14 residues. Trimming removed 5 bases from V and 2 bases from J, with 10 bases in between.

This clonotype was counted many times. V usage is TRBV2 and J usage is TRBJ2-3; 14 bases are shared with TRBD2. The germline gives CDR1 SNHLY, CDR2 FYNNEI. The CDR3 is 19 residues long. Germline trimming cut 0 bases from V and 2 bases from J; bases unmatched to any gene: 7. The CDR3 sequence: CASSEADPGLAGVTDTQYF. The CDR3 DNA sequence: TGTGCCAGCAGTGAAGCGGATCCGGGACTAGCGGGAGTCACAGATACGCAGTATTTT.

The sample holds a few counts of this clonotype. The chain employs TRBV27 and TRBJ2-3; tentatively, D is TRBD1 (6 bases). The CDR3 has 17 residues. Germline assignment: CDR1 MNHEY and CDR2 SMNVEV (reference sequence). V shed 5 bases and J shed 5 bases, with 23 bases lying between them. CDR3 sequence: CASSTMFRDTARDTQYF. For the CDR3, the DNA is TGTGCCAGCAGTACGATGTTCCGGGACACCGCAAGAGATACGCAGTATTTT.

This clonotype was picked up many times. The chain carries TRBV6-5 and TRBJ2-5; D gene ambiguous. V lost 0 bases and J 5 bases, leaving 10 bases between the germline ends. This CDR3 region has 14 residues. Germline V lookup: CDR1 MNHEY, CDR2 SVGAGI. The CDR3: CASSYSRSHETQYF. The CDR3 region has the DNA TGTGCCAGCAGTTACTCTCGGTCCCACGAGACCCAGTACTTC.

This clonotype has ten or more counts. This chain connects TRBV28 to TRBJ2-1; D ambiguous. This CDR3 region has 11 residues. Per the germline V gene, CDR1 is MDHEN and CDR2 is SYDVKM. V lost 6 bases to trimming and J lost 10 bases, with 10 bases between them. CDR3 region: CASSPLDEQFF. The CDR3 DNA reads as TGTGCCAGCAGCCCCCTGGACGAGCAGTTCTTC.

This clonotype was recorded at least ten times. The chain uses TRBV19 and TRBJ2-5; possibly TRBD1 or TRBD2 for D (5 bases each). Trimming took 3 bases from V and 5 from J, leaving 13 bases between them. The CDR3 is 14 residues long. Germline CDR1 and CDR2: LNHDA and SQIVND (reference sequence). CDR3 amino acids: CASSILGREETQYF. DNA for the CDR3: TGTGCCAGTAGTATCTTGGGCAGGGAGGAGACCCAGTACTTC.

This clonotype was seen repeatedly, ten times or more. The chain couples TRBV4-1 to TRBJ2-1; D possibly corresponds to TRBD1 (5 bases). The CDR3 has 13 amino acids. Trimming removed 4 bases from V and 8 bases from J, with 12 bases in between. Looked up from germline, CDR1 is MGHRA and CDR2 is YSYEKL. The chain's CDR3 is CASSRQGSDEQFF. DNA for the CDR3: TGCGCCAGCAGCCGCCAGGGAAGCGATGAGCAGTTCTTC.

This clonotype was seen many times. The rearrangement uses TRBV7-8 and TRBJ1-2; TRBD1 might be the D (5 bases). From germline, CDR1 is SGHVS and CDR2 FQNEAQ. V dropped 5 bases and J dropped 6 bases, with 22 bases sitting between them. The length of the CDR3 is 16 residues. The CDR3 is CASSPPEGRARDGYTF. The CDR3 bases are TGTGCCAGCAGCCCCCCGGAGGGCAGGGCGAGGGATGGCTACACCTTC.

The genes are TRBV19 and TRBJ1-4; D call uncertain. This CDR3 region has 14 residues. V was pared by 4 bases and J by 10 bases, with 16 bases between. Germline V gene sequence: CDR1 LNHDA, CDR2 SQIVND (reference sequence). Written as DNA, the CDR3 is TGTGCCAGTAGTACTACCCAGGAGGCGACAAAACTGTTTTTT. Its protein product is CASSTTQEATKLFF.

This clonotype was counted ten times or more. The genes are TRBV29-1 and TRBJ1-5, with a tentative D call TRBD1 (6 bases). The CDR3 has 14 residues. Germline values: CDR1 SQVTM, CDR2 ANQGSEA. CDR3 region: CAFTQGTGNQPQHF. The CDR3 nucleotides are TGCGCGTTTACACAGGGAACAGGCAATCAGCCCCAGCATTTT.

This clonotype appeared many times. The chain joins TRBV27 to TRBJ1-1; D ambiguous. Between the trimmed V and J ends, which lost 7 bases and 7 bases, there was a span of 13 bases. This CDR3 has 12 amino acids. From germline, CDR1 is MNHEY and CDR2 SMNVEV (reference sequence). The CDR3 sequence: CASMVIGDEAFF. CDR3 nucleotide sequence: TGTGCCAGCATGGTGATCGGTGATGAAGCTTTCTTT.

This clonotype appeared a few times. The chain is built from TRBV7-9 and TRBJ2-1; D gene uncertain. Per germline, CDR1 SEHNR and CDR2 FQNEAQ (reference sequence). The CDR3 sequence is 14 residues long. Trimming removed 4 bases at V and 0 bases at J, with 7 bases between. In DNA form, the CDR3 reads TGTGCCAGCAGCTCGACGAGCTCCTACAATGAGCAGTTCTTC. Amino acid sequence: CASSSTSSYNEQFF.

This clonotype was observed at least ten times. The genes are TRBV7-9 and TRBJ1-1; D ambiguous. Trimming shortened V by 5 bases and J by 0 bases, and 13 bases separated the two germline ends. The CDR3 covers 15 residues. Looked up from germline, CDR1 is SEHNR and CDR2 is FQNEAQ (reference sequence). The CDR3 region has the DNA TGTGCCAGCAGCCCACAAAGTACGCTGAACACTGAAGCTTTCTTT. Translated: CASSPQSTLNTEAFF.

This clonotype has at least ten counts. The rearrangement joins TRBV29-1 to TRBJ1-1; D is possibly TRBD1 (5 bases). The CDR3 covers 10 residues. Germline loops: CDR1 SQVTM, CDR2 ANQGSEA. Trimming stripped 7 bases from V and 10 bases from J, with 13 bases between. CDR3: CSAFGGTAFF. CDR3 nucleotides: TGCAGCGCCTTCGGAGGGACAGCTTTCTTT.

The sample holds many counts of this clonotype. CDR3 amino acids: CASSSGGNGELFF. In DNA form, the CDR3 reads TGTGCCAGCAGTTCAGGGGGCAACGGGGAGCTGTTTTTT. J is TRBJ2-2 and V is TRBV27; TRBD1 matches at 8 bases. The CDR3 is made up of 13 amino acids. The germline V gene has CDR1 MNHEY and CDR2 SMNVEV (reference sequence). Trimming cost V 4 bases and J 7 bases; bases outside gene matches: 2.

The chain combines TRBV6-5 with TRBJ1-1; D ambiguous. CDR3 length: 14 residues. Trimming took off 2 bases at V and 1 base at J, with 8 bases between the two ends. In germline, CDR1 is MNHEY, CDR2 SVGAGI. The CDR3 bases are TGTGCCAGCAGTTACGGGCGGTCGAACACTGAAGCTTTCTTT. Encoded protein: CASSYGRSNTEAFF.

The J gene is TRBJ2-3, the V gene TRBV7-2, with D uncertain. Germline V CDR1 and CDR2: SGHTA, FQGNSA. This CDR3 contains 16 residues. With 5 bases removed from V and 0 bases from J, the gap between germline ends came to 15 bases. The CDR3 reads CASSLKGVPSTDTQYF. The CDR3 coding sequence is TGTGCCAGCAGCCTCAAGGGTGTTCCTAGCACAGATACGCAGTATTTT.

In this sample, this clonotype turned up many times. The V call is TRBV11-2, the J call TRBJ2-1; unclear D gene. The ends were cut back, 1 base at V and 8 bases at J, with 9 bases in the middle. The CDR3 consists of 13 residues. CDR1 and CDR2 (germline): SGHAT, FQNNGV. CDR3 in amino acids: CASSLGRSDEQFF. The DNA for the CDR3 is TGTGCCAGCAGCTTAGGTAGAAGTGATGAGCAGTTCTTC.

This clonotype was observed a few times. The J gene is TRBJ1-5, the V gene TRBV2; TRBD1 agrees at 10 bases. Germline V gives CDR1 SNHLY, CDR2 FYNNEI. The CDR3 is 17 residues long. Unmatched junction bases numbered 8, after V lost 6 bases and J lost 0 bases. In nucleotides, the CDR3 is TGTGCCAGCAGCGCCTCCGGGACAGGGGTTAGCAATCAGCCCCAGCATTTT. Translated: CASSASGTGVSNQPQHF.

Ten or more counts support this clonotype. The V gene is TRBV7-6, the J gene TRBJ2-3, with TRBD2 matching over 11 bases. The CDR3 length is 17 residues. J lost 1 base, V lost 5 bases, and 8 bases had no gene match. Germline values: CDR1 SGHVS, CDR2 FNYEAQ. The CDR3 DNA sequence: TGTGCCAGCAGCCTATTTCTAGCGGGAGGTGGCACAGATACGCAGTATTTT. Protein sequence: CASSLFLAGGGTDTQYF.

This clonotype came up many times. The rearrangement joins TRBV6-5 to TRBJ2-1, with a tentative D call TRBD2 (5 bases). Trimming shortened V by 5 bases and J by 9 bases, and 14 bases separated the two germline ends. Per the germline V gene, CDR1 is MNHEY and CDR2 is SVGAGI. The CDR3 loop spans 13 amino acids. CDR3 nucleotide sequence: TGTGCCAGCAGTGCGGGCTCCCGGGGTGAGCAGTTCTTC. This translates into CASSAGSRGEQFF.

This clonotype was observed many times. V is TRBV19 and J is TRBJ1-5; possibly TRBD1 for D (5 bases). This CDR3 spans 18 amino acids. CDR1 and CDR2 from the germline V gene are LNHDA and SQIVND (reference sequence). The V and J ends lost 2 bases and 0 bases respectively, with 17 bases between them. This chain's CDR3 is CASSIFLQVYGSNQPQHF. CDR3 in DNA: TGTGCCAGTAGTATATTCTTACAGGTATATGGTAGCAATCAGCCCCAGCATTTT.

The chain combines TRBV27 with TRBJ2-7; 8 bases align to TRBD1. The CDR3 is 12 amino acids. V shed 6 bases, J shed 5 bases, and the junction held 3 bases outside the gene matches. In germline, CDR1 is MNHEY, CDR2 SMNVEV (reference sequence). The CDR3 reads CASRTGAHEQYF. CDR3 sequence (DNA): TGTGCCAGCAGGACAGGGGCCCACGAGCAGTACTTC.

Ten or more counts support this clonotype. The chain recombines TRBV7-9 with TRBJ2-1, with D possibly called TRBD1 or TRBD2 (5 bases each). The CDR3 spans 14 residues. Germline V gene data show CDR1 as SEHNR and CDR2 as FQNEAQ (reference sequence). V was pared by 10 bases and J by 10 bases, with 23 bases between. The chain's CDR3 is CAIGLVGDVSEQFF. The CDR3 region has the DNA TGTGCCATCGGCTTAGTGGGGGACGTATCGGAGCAGTTCTTC.

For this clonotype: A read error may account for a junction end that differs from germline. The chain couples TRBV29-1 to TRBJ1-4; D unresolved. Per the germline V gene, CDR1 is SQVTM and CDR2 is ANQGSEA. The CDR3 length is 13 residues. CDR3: CSVERALGEILFF. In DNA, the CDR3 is TGCAGCGTTGAAAGGGCACTCGGTGAAATACTGTTTTTT.

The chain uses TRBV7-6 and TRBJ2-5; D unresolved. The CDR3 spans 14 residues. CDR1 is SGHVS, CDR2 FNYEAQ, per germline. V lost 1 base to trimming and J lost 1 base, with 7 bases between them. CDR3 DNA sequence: TGTGCCAGCAGCTTAGGGCCAAGCCAAGAGACCCAGTACTTC. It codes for CASSLGPSQETQYF.

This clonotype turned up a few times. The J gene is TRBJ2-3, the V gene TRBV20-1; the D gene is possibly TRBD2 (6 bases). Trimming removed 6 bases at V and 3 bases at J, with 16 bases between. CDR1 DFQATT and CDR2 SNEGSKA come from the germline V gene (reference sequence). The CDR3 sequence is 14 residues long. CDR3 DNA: TGCAGTGCCCTCCGCGAGGGGAGGACAGATACGCAGTATTTT. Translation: CSALREGRTDTQYF.

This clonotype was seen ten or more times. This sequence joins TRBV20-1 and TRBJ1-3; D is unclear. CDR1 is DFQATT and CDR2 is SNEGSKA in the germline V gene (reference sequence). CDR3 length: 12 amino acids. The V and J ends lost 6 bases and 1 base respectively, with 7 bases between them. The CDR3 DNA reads TGCAGTGCGTCGGGTTCTGGAAACACCATATATTTT. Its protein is CSASGSGNTIYF.